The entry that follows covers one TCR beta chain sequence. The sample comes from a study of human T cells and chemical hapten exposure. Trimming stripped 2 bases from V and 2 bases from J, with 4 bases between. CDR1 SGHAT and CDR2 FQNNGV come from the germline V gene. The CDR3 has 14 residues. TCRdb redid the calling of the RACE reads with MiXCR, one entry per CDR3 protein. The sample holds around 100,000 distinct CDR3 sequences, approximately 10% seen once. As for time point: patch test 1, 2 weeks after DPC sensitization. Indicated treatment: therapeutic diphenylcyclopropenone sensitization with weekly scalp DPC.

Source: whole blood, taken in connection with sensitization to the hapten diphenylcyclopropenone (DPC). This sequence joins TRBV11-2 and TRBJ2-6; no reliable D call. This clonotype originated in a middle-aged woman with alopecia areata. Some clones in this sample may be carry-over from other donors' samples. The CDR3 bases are TGTGCCAGCAGCTTAATGACTGGGGCCAACGTCCTGACTTTC. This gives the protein CASSLMTGANVLTF.